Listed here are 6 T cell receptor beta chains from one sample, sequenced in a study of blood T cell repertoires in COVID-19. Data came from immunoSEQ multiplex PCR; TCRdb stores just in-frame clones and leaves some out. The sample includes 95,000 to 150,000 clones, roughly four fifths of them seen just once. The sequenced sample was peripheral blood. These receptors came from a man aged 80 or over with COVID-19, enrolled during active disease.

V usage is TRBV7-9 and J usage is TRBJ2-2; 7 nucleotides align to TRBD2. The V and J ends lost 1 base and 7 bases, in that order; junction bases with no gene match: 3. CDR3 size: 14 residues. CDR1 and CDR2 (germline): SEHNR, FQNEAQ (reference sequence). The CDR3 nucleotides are TGTGCCAGCAGCTTAGGGGACTACCTCGGGGAGCTGTTTTTT. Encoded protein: CASSLGDYLGELFF.

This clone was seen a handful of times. The CDR3 here is CATSRGLEAWTGELFF. The DNA of the CDR3 is TGTGCCACCAGCAGAGGGCTGGAGGCTTGGACCGGGGAGCTGTTTTTT. The chain recombines TRBV15 with TRBJ2-2, with D perhaps matching TRBD2 (5 bases). The CDR3 is 16 amino acids. Trimming took 1 base from V and 5 from J, leaving 14 bases between them. From germline, CDR1 is LNHNV and CDR2 YYDKDF (reference sequence).

The DNA of the CDR3 is TGTGCCATCAGTCCGACCGGGACAGTGAACTATGGCTACACCTTC. It codes for CAISPTGTVNYGYTF. The chain recombines TRBV10-3 with TRBJ1-2; 7 bases are shared with TRBD1. V lost 5 bases to trimming and J lost 2 bases; unmatched junction nucleotides: 8. Germline CDR1 is ENHRY and CDR2 is SYGVKD. CDR3 length: 15 amino acids.

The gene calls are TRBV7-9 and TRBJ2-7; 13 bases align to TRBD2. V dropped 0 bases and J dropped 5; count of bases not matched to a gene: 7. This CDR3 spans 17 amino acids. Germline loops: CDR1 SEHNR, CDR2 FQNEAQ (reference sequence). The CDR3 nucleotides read TGTGCCAGCAGCTTAGCTGCCCTGGGACTAGCGGGACACGAGCAGTACTTC. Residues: CASSLAALGLAGHEQYF.

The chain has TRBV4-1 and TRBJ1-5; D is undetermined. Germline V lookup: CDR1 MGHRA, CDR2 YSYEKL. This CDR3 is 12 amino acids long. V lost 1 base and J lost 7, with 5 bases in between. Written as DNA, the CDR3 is TGCGCCAGCAGCCAAGTTGGCCAGCCCCAGCATTTT. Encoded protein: CASSQVGQPQHF.

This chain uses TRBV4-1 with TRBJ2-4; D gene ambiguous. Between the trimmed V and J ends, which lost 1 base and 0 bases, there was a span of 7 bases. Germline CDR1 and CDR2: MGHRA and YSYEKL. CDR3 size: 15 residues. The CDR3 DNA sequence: TGCGCCAGCAGCCAAGTCAGTGAAGCCAAAAACATTCAGTACTTC. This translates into CASSQVSEAKNIQYF.